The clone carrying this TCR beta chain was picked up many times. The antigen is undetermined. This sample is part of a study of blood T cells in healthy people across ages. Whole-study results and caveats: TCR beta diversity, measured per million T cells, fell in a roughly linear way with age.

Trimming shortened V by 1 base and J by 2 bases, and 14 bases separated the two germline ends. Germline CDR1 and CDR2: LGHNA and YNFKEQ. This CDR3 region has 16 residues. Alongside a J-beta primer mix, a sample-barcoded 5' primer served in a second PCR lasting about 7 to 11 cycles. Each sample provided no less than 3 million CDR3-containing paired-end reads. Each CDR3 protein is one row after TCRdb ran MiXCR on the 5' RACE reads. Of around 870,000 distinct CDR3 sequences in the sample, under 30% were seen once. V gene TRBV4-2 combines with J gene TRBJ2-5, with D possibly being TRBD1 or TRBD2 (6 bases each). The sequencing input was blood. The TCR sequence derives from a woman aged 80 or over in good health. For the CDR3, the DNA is TGTGCCAGCAGCCAAGTAGGGGGGCAGACTCAAGAGACCCAGTACTTC. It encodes CASSQVGGQTQETQYF.